Listed here are 32 T cell receptor beta chains from one sample, sequenced in a study of cytomegalovirus exposure and HLA in healthy donors. The PCR contained 60 Vbeta and 13 Jbeta primers. The repertoire was sequenced with immunoSEQ multiplex PCR; TCRdb's copy has only in-frame clones and lacks some. Here the sample spans 150,000 or so clones, 70% to 85% being singletons. The specimen was PBMCs. These receptors were taken from a man aged 25 to 40 in good health and CMV-seronegative.

This clone was observed once. This rearrangement joins TRBV19 to TRBJ2-1, with D unresolved. This CDR3 comprises 13 residues. Germline CDR1 LNHDA, CDR2 SQIVND (reference sequence). V was clipped by 1 base and J by 6 bases, with 7 bases between them. The CDR3 region has the DNA TGTGCCAGTAGTATAGTCTCCCCCAATGAGCAGTTCTTC. Its translation is CASSIVSPNEQFF.

The genes are TRBV6-1 and TRBJ2-5, with no clear D. The CDR3 is 16 residues long. Trimming removed 4 bases from V and 2 bases from J, with 17 bases in between. Germline V gene data show CDR1 as MNHNS and CDR2 as SASEGT. The CDR3 here is CASSGGIYLGQETQYF. CDR3 DNA sequence: TGTGCCAGCAGTGGCGGCATTTATCTCGGGCAAGAGACCCAGTACTTC.

The V gene is TRBV2, the J gene TRBJ1-1; D possibly corresponds to TRBD1 (5 bases). CDR3 size: 15 residues. Germline assignment: CDR1 SNHLY and CDR2 FYNNEI. Trimming took off 1 base at V and 6 bases at J, with 15 bases between the two ends. CDR3 residues: CASSEGRRVGAEAFF. The DNA of the CDR3 is TGTGCCAGCAGTGAAGGGCGGAGGGTGGGGGCTGAAGCTTTCTTT.

This clone was seen once. The chain has TRBV27 and TRBJ2-2; weak D call: TRBD2 (5 bases). The CDR3 sequence is 13 residues long. Trimming left V 3 bases short and J 6 bases short, with 8 bases between. Per germline, CDR1 MNHEY and CDR2 SMNVEV (reference sequence). The CDR3 DNA reads as TGTGCCAGCAGTTTCCGGCGGGCCGGGGAGCTGTTTTTT. Amino acids: CASSFRRAGELFF.

The DNA of the CDR3 is TGTGCCAGCAGCTCCGGGACAGGGATTCACGAGCAGTACTTC. Its translation is CASSSGTGIHEQYF. The chain links TRBV11-2 to TRBJ2-7; TRBD1 matches 9 bases. The CDR3 contains 14 residues. J lost 5 bases, V lost 4 bases, and 6 bases had no gene match. CDR1 and CDR2 from the germline V gene are SGHAT and FQNNGV.

The gene calls are TRBV28 and TRBJ2-5, with 13 bases fitting TRBD2. V dropped 6 bases and J dropped 3; count of bases not matched to a gene: 1. The CDR3 has 14 residues. Looked up from germline, CDR1 is MDHEN and CDR2 is SYDVKM. CDR3 sequence (DNA): TGTGCCAGCAGCGGGACTAGCGGGGAAGAGACCCAGTACTTC. Amino acid sequence: CASSGTSGEETQYF. Filled out from reference TRBV28 and TRBJ2-5, the complete variable domain reads DVKVTQSSRYLVKRTGEKVFLECVQDMDHENMFWYRQDPGLGLRLIYFSYDVKMKEKGDIPEGYSVSREKKERFSLILESASTNQTSMYLCASSGTSGEETQYFGPGTRLLVL.

The J gene is TRBJ1-6, the V gene TRBV7-6; perhaps TRBD1 as D (6 bases). This CDR3 spans 14 amino acids. CDR1 and CDR2 from the germline V gene are SGHVS and FNYEAQ. V was pared by 1 base and J by 5 bases, with 6 bases between. This chain's CDR3 is CASSLGQDNSPLHF. CDR3 nucleotides: TGTGCCAGCAGCTTAGGACAGGATAATTCACCCCTCCACTTT.

The V gene is TRBV5-1, the J gene TRBJ2-5; D call uncertain. Trimming stripped 1 base from V and 7 bases from J, with 11 bases between. The CDR3 runs to 13 residues. CDR1 and CDR2 (germline): SGHRS, YFSETQ. In DNA, the CDR3 is TGCGCCAGCAGCTTGATGGAGACGGGGACCCAGTACTTC. It translates to CASSLMETGTQYF.

This rearrangement joins TRBV12-5 to TRBJ2-7; TRBD2 aligns across 12 bases. The CDR3 is 19 residues long. Trimming removed 5 bases from V and 3 bases from J; junction bases left unmatched: 17. Germline assignment: CDR1 LGHNT and CDR2 FRNRAP. As DNA, the CDR3 is TGTGCTAGTGGTCCCAAATCGGGGACTAGCGGGCACCTAAACTACGAGCAGTACTTC. Residues: CASGPKSGTSGHLNYEQYF.

This chain links TRBV7-3 with TRBJ2-2; 10 positions agree with TRBD1. Trimming cost V 4 bases and J 4 bases; bases outside gene matches: 3. CDR1 is SGHTA, CDR2 FQGTGA, per germline. This CDR3 spans 15 amino acids. The CDR3 sequence is CASSWTGGSTGELFF. In nucleotides, the CDR3 is TGTGCCAGCAGCTGGACAGGGGGGAGCACCGGGGAGCTGTTTTTT.

With regard to this clone: This sample includes further DNA sequences coding for the same CDR3. J is TRBJ1-3 and V is TRBV10-3; TRBD1 matches 11 bases. The germline gives CDR1 ENHRY, CDR2 SYGVKD. The CDR3 extends over 18 amino acids. V gave up 0 bases and J gave up 7 bases; unmatched junction bases: 11. The CDR3 is CAISESLGQGARRNTIYF. The DNA for the CDR3 is TGTGCCATCAGTGAGTCCCTCGGACAGGGGGCAAGGAGGAACACCATATATTTT.

V and J are TRBV15 and TRBJ2-3; the match to TRBD2 covers 14 bases. This CDR3 is built from 17 residues. The ends lost 2 bases at V and 3 bases at J; junction bases unmatched: 4. Germline CDR1 LNHNV, CDR2 YYDKDF (reference sequence). CDR3 in DNA: TGTGCCACCAGCAGAAGACTAGCGGGGGGGCGAACAGATACGCAGTATTTT. Its protein product is CATSRRLAGGRTDTQYF. The whole variable domain, remainder taken from reference TRBV15 and TRBJ2-3, is DAMVIQNPRYQVTQFGKPVTLSCSQTLNHNVMYWYQQKSSQAPKLLFHYYDKDFNNEADTPDNFQSRRPNTSFCFLDIRSPGLGDTAMYLCATSRRLAGGRTDTQYFGPGTRLTVL.

The rearrangement joins TRBV7-6 to TRBJ2-3; a weak D match, TRBD2 (5 bases). V gave up 2 bases and J gave up 0 bases, with 12 bases separating them. Germline CDR1 and CDR2: SGHVS and FNYEAQ. This CDR3 spans 16 amino acids. The CDR3 reads CASSLPVLASTDTQYF. In nucleotides, the CDR3 is TGTGCCAGCAGCTTACCAGTCCTAGCTAGCACAGATACGCAGTATTTT.

This clone was observed a single time. V is TRBV5-4 and J is TRBJ1-1; D is unresolved. The V end was cut by 1 base, the J end by 1 base, with 11 bases between. The CDR3 totals 15 residues. Germline V gene sequence: CDR1 SGHNT, CDR2 YYREEE (reference sequence). The CDR3: CASSLIGRGNTEAFF. In nucleotides, the CDR3 is TGTGCCAGCAGCTTGATAGGGCGGGGGAACACTGAAGCTTTCTTT.

V gene TRBV2 combines with J gene TRBJ2-7, with D possibly matching TRBD1 (6 bases). Trimming took off 7 bases at V and 4 bases at J, with 20 bases between the two ends. The CDR3 loop spans 15 amino acids. The germline V gene encodes CDR1 SNHLY and CDR2 FYNNEI. The DNA for the CDR3 is TGTGCCAGCAAAAAGAGGCAGACAGGAGGTTACGAGCAGTACTTC. This encodes CASKKRQTGGYEQYF.

This chain uses TRBV7-9 with TRBJ2-1; 10 nucleotides align to TRBD1. The length of the CDR3 is 16 residues. With V trimmed by 5 bases and J by 0 bases, 4 bases remained unmatched. The germline gives CDR1 SEHNR, CDR2 FQNEAQ (reference sequence). The CDR3 spells CASSLRTGGSYNEQFF. In DNA, the CDR3 is TGTGCCAGCAGCCTCCGGACAGGGGGCTCCTACAATGAGCAGTTCTTC.

The chain links TRBV7-2 to TRBJ1-2; 7 bases match TRBD1. The CDR3 extends over 15 amino acids. The germline V gene has CDR1 SGHTA and CDR2 FQGNSA. V lost 5 bases, J lost 8 bases, and 14 bases stayed unmatched. The CDR3 loop is CASSPRDSLKWGYTF. For the CDR3, the DNA is TGTGCCAGCAGCCCTCGGGACAGCCTTAAGTGGGGCTACACCTTC.

J is TRBJ1-5 and V is TRBV4-2; D perhaps matches TRBD1 (6 bases). Trimming shortened V by 1 base and J by 2 bases, and 6 bases separated the two germline ends. The CDR3 runs to 14 residues. Germline assignment: CDR1 LGHNA and CDR2 YNFKEQ. The DNA of the CDR3 is TGTGCCAGCAGCCAAGCAGGGGGCAATCAGCCCCAGCATTTT. Translation: CASSQAGGNQPQHF.

V and J are TRBV11-2 and TRBJ1-2; the match to TRBD1 covers 9 bases. This CDR3 is built from 13 residues. The junction had 5 bases not matched to a gene; V was cut back by 5 bases and J by 7 bases. The V gene's germline CDR1 is SGHAT and CDR2 FQNNGV. The CDR3 loop reads CASSLGTGSGYTF. The CDR3 DNA follows: TGTGCCAGCAGCCTAGGGACAGGGAGTGGCTACACCTTC.

The chain recombines TRBV15 with TRBJ1-5, with D maybe TRBD1 (5 bases). V lost 0 bases, J lost 7 bases, and 10 bases lay in between. The germline CDR1 and CDR2 sequences are LNHNV and YYDKDF (reference sequence). The CDR3 is made up of 14 amino acids. DNA for the CDR3: TGTGCCACCAGCAGAGATTGGGGCGTACAGCCCCAGCATTTT. This encodes CATSRDWGVQPQHF.

Regarding this clone: Its ends do not fully match the called genes, so a read error is possible. This sequence joins TRBV7-2 and TRBJ1-2; D call uncertain. Germline V gives CDR1 SGHTA, CDR2 FQGNSA. CDR3 length equals 13 residues. The CDR3 nucleotides read TGTGCCAGCAGCAAAAGACGGAACTATGGCTACCCCTTC. Protein: CASSKRRNYGYPF.

The J gene is TRBJ1-3, the V gene TRBV30; no clear D. V dropped 4 bases and J dropped 2 bases, with 9 bases sitting between them. Germline V gives CDR1 GTSNPN, CDR2 SVGIG (reference sequence). This CDR3 contains 13 residues. The CDR3 region has the DNA TGTGCCTGGAACCCTGGGCCTGGAAACACCATATATTTT. Its translation: CAWNPGPGNTIYF.

This clone has just one count. CDR3 in DNA: TGTGCCAGAAGCATCCCTCCGGGACAGGGGGGACAGCCCCAGCATTTT. It codes for CARSIPPGQGGQPQHF. V is TRBV7-5 and J is TRBJ1-5; the table calls TRBD1, which could not be checked here. TRBV7-5 is a pseudogene segment. This CDR3 spans 16 amino acids.

The rearrangement joins TRBV30 to TRBJ1-1; D might be TRBD1 (5 bases). The CDR3 has 12 residues. The ends were cut back, 3 bases at V and 3 bases at J, with 8 bases in the middle. Looked up from germline, CDR1 is GTSNPN and CDR2 is SVGIG (reference sequence). The CDR3 sequence is CAWRETDTEAFF. The CDR3 DNA reads TGTGCCTGGAGGGAGACAGACACTGAAGCTTTCTTT.

V usage is TRBV4-3 and J usage is TRBJ2-7, with 7 bases identical to TRBD1. The length of the CDR3 is 14 residues. The germline V gene encodes CDR1 LGHNA and CDR2 YSLEER. The junction had 1 base not matched to a gene; V was cut back by 1 base and J by 1 base. The CDR3 is CASSQGQGSYEQYF. The CDR3 region has the DNA TGCGCCAGCAGCCAAGGACAGGGTTCCTACGAGCAGTACTTC.

DNA of the CDR3: TGTGCCAGCAGCGGCTCGACTAGTAATGCGCAGTATTTT. Its translation: CASSGSTSNAQYF. V is TRBV4-2 and J is TRBJ2-3; tentative D call: TRBD2 (6 bases). The germline CDR1 and CDR2 sequences are LGHNA and YNFKEQ. CDR3 size: 13 residues. Trimming removed 5 bases from V and 10 bases from J, with 16 bases in between.

Only a few counts were recorded for this clone. The chain has TRBV4-3 and TRBJ1-6; D unresolved. The CDR3 runs 16 residues. V was cut by 0 bases and J by 7 bases, with 13 bases left in between. CDR1 is LGHNA and CDR2 is YSLEER in the germline V gene. In DNA form, the CDR3 reads TGCGCCAGCAGCCAAGAGCCTAAACAACAGAATTCACCCCTCCACTTT. This translates into CASSQEPKQQNSPLHF.

The chain couples TRBV25-1 to TRBJ2-7, with D perhaps matching TRBD1 (5 bases). V lost 2 bases and J lost 3, with 8 bases in between. CDR3 size: 13 residues. Germline values: CDR1 MGHDK, CDR2 SYGVNS. The CDR3 DNA is TGTGCCAGCAGTGAACCAGGGTTCTACGAGCAGTACTTC. This encodes CASSEPGFYEQYF.

V usage is TRBV28 and J usage is TRBJ1-1; D is unresolved. The CDR3 runs to 14 residues. Deletions cut 3 bases from V and 1 base from J, with 9 bases between. Per germline, CDR1 MDHEN and CDR2 SYDVKM. The CDR3 sequence: CASSFEAWNTEAFF. In nucleotides, the CDR3 is TGTGCCAGCAGTTTTGAAGCCTGGAACACTGAAGCTTTCTTT. Full variable domain (outside the CDR3, taken from reference TRBV28 and TRBJ1-1): DVKVTQSSRYLVKRTGEKVFLECVQDMDHENMFWYRQDPGLGLRLIYFSYDVKMKEKGDIPEGYSVSREKKERFSLILESASTNQTSMYLCASSFEAWNTEAFFGQGTRLTVV.

The CDR3 sequence is CASSLDADSYNEQFF. The DNA of the CDR3 is TGTGCCAGCAGCTTGGACGCGGACTCCTACAATGAGCAGTTCTTC. The chain carries TRBV5-4 and TRBJ2-1; D is unclear. The CDR3 totals 15 residues. In germline, CDR1 is SGHNT, CDR2 YYREEE (reference sequence). Trimming took 0 bases from V and 0 from J, leaving 7 bases between them.

This clone was observed once. The V gene is TRBV7-3, the J gene TRBJ2-2; D is perhaps TRBD2 (5 bases). Germline V gene sequence: CDR1 SGHTA, CDR2 FQGTGA. The CDR3 sequence is 15 residues long. Trimming took off 5 bases at V and 2 bases at J, with 12 bases between the two ends. The CDR3 nucleotides read TGTGCCAGCAGCCTCGGACTGGGTAACACCGGGGAGCTGTTTTTT. Protein: CASSLGLGNTGELFF. Complete variable domain (other parts from reference TRBV7-3 and TRBJ2-2): GAGVSQTPSNKVTEKGKYVELRCDPISGHTALYWYRQSLGQGPEFLIYFQGTGAADDSGLPNDRFFAVRPEGSVSTLKIQRTERGDSAVYLCASSLGLGNTGELFFGEGSRLTVL.

A few counts support this clone. This chain uses TRBV7-9 with TRBJ1-1, with 8 bases that match TRBD1. Unmatched junction bases numbered 11, after V lost 6 bases and J lost 2 bases. The CDR3 is made up of 16 amino acids. Germline assignment: CDR1 SEHNR and CDR2 FQNEAQ (reference sequence). The CDR3 coding sequence is TGTGCCAGCAGTTTGGGGATTGGACAGGGAAACACTGAAGCTTTCTTT. Its translation: CASSLGIGQGNTEAFF.